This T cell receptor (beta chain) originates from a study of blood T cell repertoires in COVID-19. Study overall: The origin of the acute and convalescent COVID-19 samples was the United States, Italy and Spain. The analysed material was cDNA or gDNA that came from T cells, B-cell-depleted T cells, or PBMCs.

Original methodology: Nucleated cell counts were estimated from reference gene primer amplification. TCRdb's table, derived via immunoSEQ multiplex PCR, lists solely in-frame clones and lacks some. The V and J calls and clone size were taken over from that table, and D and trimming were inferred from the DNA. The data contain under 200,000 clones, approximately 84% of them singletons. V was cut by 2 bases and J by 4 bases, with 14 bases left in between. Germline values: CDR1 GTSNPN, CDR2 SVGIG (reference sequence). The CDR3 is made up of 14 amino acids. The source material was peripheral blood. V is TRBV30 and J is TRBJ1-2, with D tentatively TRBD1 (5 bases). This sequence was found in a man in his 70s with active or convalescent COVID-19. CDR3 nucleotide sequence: TGTGCCTGGAGTTCCAGGGAACAATTCTATGGCTACACCTTC. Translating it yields CAWSSREQFYGYTF.